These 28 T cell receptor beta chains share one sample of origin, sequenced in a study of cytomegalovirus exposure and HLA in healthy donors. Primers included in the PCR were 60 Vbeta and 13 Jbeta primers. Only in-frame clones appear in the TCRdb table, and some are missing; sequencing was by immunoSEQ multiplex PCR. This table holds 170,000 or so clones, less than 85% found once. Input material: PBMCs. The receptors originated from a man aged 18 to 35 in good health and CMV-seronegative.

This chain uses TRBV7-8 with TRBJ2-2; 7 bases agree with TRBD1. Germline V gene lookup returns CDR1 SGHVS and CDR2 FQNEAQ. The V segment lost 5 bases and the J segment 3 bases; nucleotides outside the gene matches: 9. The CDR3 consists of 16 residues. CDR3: CASSPRGTEYTGELFF. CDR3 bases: TGTGCCAGCAGCCCTAGGGGGACAGAATACACCGGGGAGCTGTTTTTT.

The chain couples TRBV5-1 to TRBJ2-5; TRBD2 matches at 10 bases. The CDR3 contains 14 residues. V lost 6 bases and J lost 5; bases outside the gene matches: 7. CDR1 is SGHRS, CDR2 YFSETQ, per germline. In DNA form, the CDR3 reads TGCGCCAGCAAAGGGCTAGCGGGAGTCGAGACCCAGTACTTC. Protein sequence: CASKGLAGVETQYF.

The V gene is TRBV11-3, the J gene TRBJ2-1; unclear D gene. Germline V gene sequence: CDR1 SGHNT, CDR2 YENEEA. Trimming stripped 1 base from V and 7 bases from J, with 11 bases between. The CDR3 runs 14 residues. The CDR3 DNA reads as TGTGCCAGCAGCTTAGTCCCCCGCGAGAATGAGCAGTTCTTC. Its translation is CASSLVPRENEQFF.

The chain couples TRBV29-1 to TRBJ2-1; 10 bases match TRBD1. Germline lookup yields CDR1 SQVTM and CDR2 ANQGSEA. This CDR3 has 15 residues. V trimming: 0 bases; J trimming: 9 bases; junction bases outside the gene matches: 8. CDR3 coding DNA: TGCAGCGTTGAAGACTGGACAGGGGGACATATTGAGCAGTTCTTC. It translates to CSVEDWTGGHIEQFF.

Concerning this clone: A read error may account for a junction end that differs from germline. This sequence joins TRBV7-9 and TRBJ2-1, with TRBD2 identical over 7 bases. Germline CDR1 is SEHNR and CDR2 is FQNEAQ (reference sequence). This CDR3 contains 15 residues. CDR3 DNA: TGTTCCAGCAGCCTTCTCGCTAGCGGAGCCAATGAGCAGTTCTTC. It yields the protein CSSSLLASGANEQFF.

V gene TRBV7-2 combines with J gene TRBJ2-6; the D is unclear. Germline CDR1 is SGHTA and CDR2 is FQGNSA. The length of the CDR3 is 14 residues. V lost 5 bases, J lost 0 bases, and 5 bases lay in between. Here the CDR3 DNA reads TGTGCCAGCAGCCGAGACTCTGGGGCCAACGTCCTGACTTTC. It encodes CASSRDSGANVLTF.

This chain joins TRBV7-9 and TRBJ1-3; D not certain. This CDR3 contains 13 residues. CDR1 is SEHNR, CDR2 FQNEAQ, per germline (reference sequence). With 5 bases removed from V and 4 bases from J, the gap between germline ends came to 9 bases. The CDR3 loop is CASSLGRGNTIYF. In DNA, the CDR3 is TGTGCCAGCAGCCTGGGGAGAGGAAACACCATATATTTT. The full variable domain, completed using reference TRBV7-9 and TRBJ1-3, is DTGVSQNPRHKITKRGQNVTFRCDPISEHNRLYWYRQTLGQGPEFLTYFQNEAQLEKSRLLSDRFSAERPKGSFSTLEIQRTEQGDSAMYLCASSLGRGNTIYFGEGSWLTVV.

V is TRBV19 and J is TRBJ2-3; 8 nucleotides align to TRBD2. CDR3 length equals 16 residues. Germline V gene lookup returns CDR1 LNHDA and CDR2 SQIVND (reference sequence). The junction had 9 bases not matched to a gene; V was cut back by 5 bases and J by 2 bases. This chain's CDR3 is CASSWGLAGFTDTQYF. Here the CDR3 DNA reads TGTGCCAGTAGTTGGGGGCTAGCGGGCTTCACAGATACGCAGTATTTT.

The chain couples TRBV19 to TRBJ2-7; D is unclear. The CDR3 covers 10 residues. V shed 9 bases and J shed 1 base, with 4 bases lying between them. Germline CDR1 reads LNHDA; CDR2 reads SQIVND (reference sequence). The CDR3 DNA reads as TGTGCCAGCTTGTCCTACGAGCAGTACTTC. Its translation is CASLSYEQYF.

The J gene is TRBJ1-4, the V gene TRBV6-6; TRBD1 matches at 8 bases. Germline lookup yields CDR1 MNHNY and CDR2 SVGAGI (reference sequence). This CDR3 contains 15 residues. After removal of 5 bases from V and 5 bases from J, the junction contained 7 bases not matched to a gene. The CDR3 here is CASSNPGTGNEKLFF. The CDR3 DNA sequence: TGTGCCAGCAGTAACCCCGGGACAGGAAATGAAAAACTGTTTTTT.

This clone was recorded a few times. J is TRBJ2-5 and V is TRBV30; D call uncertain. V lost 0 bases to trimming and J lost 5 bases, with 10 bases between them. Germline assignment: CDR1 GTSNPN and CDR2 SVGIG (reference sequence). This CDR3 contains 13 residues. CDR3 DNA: TGTGCCTGGAGTGTGGGTAACGGGGAGACCCAGTACTTC. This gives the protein CAWSVGNGETQYF.

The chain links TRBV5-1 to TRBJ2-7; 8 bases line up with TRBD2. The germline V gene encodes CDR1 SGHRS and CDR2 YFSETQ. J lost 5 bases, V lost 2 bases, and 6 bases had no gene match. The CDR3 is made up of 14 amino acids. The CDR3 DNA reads TGCGCCAGCAGCTTTCGCGGGAGGATTAACGAGCAGTACTTC. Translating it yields CASSFRGRINEQYF. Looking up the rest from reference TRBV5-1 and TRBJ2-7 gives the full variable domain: KAGVTQTPRYLIKTRGQQVTLSCSPISGHRSVSWYQQTPGQGLQFLFEYFSETQRNKGNFPGRFSGRQFSNSRSEMNVSTLELGDSALYLCASSFRGRINEQYFGPGTRLTVT.

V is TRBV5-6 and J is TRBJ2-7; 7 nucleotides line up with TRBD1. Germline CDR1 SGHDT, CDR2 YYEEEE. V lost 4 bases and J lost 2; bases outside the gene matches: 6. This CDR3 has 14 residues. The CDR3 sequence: CASSGDRVAYEQYF. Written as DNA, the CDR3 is TGTGCCAGCAGCGGAGACAGGGTTGCCTACGAGCAGTACTTC.

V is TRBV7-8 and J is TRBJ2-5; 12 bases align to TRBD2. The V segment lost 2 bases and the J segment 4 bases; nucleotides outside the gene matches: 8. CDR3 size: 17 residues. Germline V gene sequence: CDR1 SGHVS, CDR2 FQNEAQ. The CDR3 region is CASSLSASGRARETQYF. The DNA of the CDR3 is TGTGCCAGCAGCTTATCGGCTAGCGGGAGGGCCCGAGAGACCCAGTACTTC. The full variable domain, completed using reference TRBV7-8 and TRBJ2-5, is GAGVSQSPRYKVAKRGQDVALRCDPISGHVSLFWYQQALGQGPEFLTYFQNEAQLDKSGLPSDRFFAERPEGSVSTLKIQRTQQEDSAVYLCASSLSASGRARETQYFGPGTRLLVL.

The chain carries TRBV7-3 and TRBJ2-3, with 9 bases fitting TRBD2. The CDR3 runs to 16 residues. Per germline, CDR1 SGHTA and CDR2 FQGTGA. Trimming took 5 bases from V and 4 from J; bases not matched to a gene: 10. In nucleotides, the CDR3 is TGTGCCAGCAGCAAGGGGGGCGGGAGGGCCTCAGATACGCAGTATTTT. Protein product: CASSKGGGRASDTQYF.

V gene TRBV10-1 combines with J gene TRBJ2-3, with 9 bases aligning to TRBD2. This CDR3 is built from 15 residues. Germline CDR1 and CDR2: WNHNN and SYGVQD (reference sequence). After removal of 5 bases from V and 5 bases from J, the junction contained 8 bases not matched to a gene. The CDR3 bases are TGCGCCAGCAGTCTGGTAATAGCGGGAGTAGATACGCAGTATTTT. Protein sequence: CASSLVIAGVDTQYF.

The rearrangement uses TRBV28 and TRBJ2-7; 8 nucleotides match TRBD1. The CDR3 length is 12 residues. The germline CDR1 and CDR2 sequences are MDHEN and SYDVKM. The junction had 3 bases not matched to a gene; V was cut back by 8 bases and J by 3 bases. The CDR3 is CASFDRGYEQYF. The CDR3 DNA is TGTGCCAGCTTTGACAGGGGCTACGAGCAGTACTTC.

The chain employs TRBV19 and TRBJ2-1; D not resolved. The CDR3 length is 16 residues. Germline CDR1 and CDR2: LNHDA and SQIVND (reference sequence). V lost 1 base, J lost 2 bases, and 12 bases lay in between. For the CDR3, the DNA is TGTGCCAGTAGTATAGGTGAGGCCGAGGCCTACAATGAGCAGTTCTTC. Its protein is CASSIGEAEAYNEQFF.

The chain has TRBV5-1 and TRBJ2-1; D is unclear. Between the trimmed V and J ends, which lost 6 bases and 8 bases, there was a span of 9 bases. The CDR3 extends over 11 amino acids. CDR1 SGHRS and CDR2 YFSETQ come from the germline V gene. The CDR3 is CASTLGYEQFF. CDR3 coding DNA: TGCGCCAGCACCCTCGGTTATGAGCAGTTCTTC.

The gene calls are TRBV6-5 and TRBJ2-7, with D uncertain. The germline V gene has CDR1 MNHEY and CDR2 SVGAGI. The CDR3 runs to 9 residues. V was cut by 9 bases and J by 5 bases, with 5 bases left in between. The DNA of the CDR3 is TGTGCCAGGAGGAACGAGCAGTACTTC. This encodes CARRNEQYF.

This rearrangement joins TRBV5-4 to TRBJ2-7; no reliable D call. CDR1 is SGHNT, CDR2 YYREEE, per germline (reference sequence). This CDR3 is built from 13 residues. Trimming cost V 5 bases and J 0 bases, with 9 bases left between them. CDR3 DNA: TGTGCCAGCAGTGGCCCGGGCTCCTACGAGCAGTACTTC. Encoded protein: CASSGPGSYEQYF.

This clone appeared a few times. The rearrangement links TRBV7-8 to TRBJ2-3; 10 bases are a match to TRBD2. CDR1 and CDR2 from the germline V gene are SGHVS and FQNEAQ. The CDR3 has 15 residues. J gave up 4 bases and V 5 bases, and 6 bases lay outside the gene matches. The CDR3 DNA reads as TGTGCCAGCAGCCCAGCGGGAGGGCCAGCAGATACGCAGTATTTT. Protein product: CASSPAGGPADTQYF.

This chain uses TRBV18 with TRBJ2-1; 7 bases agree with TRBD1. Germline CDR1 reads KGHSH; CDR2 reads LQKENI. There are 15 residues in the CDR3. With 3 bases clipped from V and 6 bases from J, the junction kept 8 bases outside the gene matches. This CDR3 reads CASSPSGTVFNEQFF. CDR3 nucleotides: TGTGCCAGCTCACCTTCCGGGACAGTATTCAATGAGCAGTTCTTC. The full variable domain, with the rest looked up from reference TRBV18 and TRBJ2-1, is NAGVMQNPRHLVRRRGQEARLRCSPMKGHSHVYWYRQLPEEGLKFMVYLQKENIIDESGMPKERFSAEFPKEGPSILRIQQVVRGDSAAYFCASSPSGTVFNEQFFGPGTRLTVL.

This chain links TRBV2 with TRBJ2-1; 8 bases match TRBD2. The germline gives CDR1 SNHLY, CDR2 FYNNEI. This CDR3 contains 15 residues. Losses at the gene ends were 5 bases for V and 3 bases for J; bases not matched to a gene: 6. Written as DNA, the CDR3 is TGTGCCAGCAGTAGGGGACTAGGGGTCTACAATGAGCAGTTCTTC. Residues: CASSRGLGVYNEQFF.

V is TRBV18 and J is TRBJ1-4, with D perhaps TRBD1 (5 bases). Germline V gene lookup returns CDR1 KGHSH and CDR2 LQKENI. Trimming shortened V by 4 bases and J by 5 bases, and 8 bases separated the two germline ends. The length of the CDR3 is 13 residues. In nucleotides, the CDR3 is TGTGCCAGCTCACGGGGCGTGAATGAAAAACTGTTTTTT. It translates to CASSRGVNEKLFF.

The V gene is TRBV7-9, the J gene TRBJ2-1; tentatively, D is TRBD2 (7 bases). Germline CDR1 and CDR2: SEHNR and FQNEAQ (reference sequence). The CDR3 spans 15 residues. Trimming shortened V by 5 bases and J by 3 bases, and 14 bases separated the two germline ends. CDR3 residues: CASSIEGGLYNEQFF. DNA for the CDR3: TGTGCCAGCAGCATAGAGGGGGGGCTCTACAATGAGCAGTTCTTC. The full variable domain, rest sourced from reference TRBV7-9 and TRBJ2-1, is DTGVSQNPRHKITKRGQNVTFRCDPISEHNRLYWYRQTLGQGPEFLTYFQNEAQLEKSRLLSDRFSAERPKGSFSTLEIQRTEQGDSAMYLCASSIEGGLYNEQFFGPGTRLTVL.

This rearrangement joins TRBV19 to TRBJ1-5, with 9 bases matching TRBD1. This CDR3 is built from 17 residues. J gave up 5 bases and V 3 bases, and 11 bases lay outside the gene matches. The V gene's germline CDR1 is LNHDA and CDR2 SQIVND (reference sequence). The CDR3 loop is CASSILVGTGMDQPQHF. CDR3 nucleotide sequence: TGTGCCAGTAGTATCCTAGTAGGGACAGGGATGGATCAGCCCCAGCATTTT.

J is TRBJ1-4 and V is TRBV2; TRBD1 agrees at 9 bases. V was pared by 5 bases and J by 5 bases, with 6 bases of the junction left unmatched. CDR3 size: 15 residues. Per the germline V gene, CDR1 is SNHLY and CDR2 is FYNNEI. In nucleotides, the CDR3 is TGTGCCAGCAGTTGGGGGACAGGGTTGAATGAAAAACTGTTTTTT. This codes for CASSWGTGLNEKLFF. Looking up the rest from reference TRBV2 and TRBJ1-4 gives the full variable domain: EPEVTQTPSHQVTQMGQEVILRCVPISNHLYFYWYRQILGQKVEFLVSFYNNEISEKSEIFDDQFSVERPDGSNFTLKIRSTKLEDSAMYFCASSWGTGLNEKLFFGSGTQLSVL.